These 8 T cell receptor beta chains originate from one sample sequenced in a study of blood T cell repertoires in COVID-19. Some clones are missing from TCRdb's copy, which holds only in-frame ones; the method was immunoSEQ multiplex PCR. The data hold 200,000 to 250,000 clones, with approximately 80% observed a single time. The source material was PBMCs or T cells enriched from blood (not recorded which). The origin of the receptors is a man in his sixties who had recovered from COVID-19.

The V gene is TRBV7-2, the J gene TRBJ1-3; D possibly corresponds to TRBD1 (6 bases). CDR3 length equals 18 residues. Between the trimmed V and J ends, which lost 1 base and 3 bases, there was a span of 19 bases. Germline V gene sequence: CDR1 SGHTA, CDR2 FQGNSA. The CDR3 is CASSLVPLGGAVGNTIYF. The DNA of the CDR3 is TGTGCCAGCAGCTTAGTACCCCTTGGGGGCGCAGTTGGAAACACCATATATTTT. The entire variable domain, with the rest obtained from reference TRBV7-2 and TRBJ1-3, is as follows: GAGVSQSPSNKVTEKGKDVELRCDPISGHTALYWYRQSLGQGLEFLIYFQGNSAPDKSGLPSDRFSAERTGGSVSTLTIQRTQQEDSAVYLCASSLVPLGGAVGNTIYFGEGSWLTVV.

The chain couples TRBV5-8 to TRBJ1-2; 7 bases are a match to TRBD1. Looked up from germline, CDR1 is SGHTS and CDR2 is YDEGEE. This CDR3 has 15 residues. V lost 4 bases to trimming and J lost 0 bases; unmatched junction nucleotides: 6. The CDR3 loop is CASSGDSLTNYGYTF. CDR3 DNA sequence: TGTGCCAGCAGCGGGGACAGTCTCACTAACTATGGCTACACCTTC.

CDR3 in amino acids: CASSSQWNTEAFF. CDR3 DNA: TGTGCCAGCAGTTCTCAGTGGAACACTGAAGCTTTCTTT. V is TRBV12-3 or TRBV12-4 and J is TRBJ1-1; no clear D. The CDR3 length is 13 residues. Trimming cost V 4 bases and J 1 base, with 7 bases left between them.

The table lists this clone with a count of one. The chain links TRBV12-5 to TRBJ2-7; 10 positions match TRBD1. The CDR3 contains 14 residues. V dropped 3 bases and J dropped 2; count of bases not matched to a gene: 1. Germline V gene lookup returns CDR1 LGHNT and CDR2 FRNRAP. The CDR3 region is CASGFGTGAYEQYF. In nucleotides, the CDR3 is TGTGCTAGTGGTTTCGGGACAGGGGCCTACGAGCAGTACTTC. Using reference TRBV12-5 and TRBJ2-7 for the parts outside the CDR3, the full variable domain is DARVTQTPRHKVTEMGQEVTMRCQPILGHNTVFWYRQTMMQGLELLAYFRNRAPLDDSGMPKDRFSAEMPDATLATLKIQPSEPRDSAVYFCASGFGTGAYEQYFGPGTRLTVT.

The chain is built from TRBV4-3 and TRBJ1-3; 7 bases fit TRBD1. The CDR3 runs 16 residues. CDR1 and CDR2 from the germline V gene are LGHNA and YSLEER. J lost 5 bases, V lost 0 bases, and 7 bases had no gene match. CDR3 protein: CASSQDVGTARNTIYF. The CDR3 nucleotides are TGCGCCAGCAGCCAAGATGTCGGGACAGCGAGAAACACCATATATTTT.

V and J are TRBV11-2 and TRBJ2-1; no definite D call. Trimming pared 1 base from V and 6 bases from J, leaving 13 bases between. CDR1 is SGHAT and CDR2 is FQNNGV in the germline V gene. The CDR3 spans 15 residues. The CDR3 loop reads CASSLGKSTRNEQFF. The CDR3 nucleotides read TGTGCCAGCAGCTTAGGAAAGAGTACCCGCAATGAGCAGTTCTTC.

There are a few counts of this clone. The J gene is TRBJ1-5, the V gene TRBV5-8, with D perhaps TRBD1 (5 bases). This CDR3 has 14 amino acids. Trimming shortened V by 6 bases and J by 1 base, and 11 bases separated the two germline ends. Germline CDR1 and CDR2: SGHTS and YDEGEE. Written as DNA, the CDR3 is TGTGCCAGCAACCCAGGGCTAAGCAATCAGCCCCAGCATTTT. Translated, it gives CASNPGLSNQPQHF. Complete variable domain (other parts from reference TRBV5-8 and TRBJ1-5): EAGVTQSPTHLIKTRGQQATLRCSPISGHTSVYWYQQALGLGLQFLLWYDEGEERNRGNFPPRFSGRQFPNYSSELNVNALELEDSALYLCASNPGLSNQPQHFGDGTRLSIL.

The V gene is TRBV7-2, the J gene TRBJ2-5, with 7 bases aligning to TRBD1. The V segment lost 2 bases and the J segment 5 bases; nucleotides outside the gene matches: 8. The germline CDR1 and CDR2 sequences are SGHTA and FQGNSA. This CDR3 has 15 amino acids. CDR3: CASSLSVGGFETQYF. In DNA form, the CDR3 reads TGTGCCAGCAGCTTATCTGTAGGGGGCTTTGAGACCCAGTACTTC.